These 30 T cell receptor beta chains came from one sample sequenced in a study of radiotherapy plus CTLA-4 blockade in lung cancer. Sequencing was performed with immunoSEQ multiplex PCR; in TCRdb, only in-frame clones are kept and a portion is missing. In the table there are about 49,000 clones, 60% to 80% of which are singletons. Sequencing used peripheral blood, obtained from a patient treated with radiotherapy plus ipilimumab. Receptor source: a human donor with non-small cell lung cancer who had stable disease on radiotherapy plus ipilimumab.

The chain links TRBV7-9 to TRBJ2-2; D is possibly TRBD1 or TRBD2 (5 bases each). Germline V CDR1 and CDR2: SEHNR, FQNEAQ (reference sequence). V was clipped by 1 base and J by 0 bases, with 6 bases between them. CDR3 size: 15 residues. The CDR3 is CASSLVGPNTGELFF. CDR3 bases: TGTGCCAGCAGCTTAGTGGGACCGAACACCGGGGAGCTGTTTTTT.

CDR3 region: CASSQRAGELDNEQFF. CDR3 nucleotide sequence: TGTGCCAGCAGCCAAAGGGCGGGGGAGTTGGACAATGAGCAGTTCTTC. The rearrangement joins TRBV4-2 to TRBJ2-1; 7 bases agree with TRBD2. The CDR3 length is 16 residues. V was pared by 2 bases and J by 5 bases, with 9 bases of the junction left unmatched. Germline lookup yields CDR1 LGHNA and CDR2 YNFKEQ.

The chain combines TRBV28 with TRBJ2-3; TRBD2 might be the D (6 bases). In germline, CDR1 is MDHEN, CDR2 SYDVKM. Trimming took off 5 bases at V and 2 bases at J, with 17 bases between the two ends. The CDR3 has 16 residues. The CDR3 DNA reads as TGTGCCAGCAGTCTAAACCGGGAGTACTCCACAGATACGCAGTATTTT. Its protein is CASSLNREYSTDTQYF.

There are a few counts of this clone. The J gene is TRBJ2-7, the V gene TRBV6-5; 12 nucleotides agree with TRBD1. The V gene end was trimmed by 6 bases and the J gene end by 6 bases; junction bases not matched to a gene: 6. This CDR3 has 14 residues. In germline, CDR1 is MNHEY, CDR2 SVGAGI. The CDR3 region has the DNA TGTGCCAGCAGGGGCCGGGACAGGGGGCTCGAGCAGTACGTC. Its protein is CASRGRDRGLEQYV.

In nucleotides, the CDR3 is TGTGCCAGCAGCTTGGTAAGAGGTAGTCAGTTGGAGACCCAGTACTTC. Protein sequence: CASSLVRGSQLETQYF. The chain combines TRBV5-6 with TRBJ2-5; D remains ambiguous. The V gene's germline CDR1 is SGHDT and CDR2 YYEEEE. The CDR3 is 16 amino acids. Trimming took 0 bases from V and 5 from J, leaving 17 bases between them.

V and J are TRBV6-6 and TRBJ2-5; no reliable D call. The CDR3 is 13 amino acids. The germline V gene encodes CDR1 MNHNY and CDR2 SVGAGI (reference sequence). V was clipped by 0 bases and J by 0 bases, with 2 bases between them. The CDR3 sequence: CASSYSYQETQYF. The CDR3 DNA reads TGTGCCAGCAGTTACTCGTACCAAGAGACCCAGTACTTC.

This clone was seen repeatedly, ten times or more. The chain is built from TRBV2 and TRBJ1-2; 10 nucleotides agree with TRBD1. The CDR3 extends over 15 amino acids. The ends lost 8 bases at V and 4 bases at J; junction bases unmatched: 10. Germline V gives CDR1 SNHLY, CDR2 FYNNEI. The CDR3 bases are TGTGCCAGCTTGCGCGGGACAGGGGCCCCCTATGGCTACACCTTC. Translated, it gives CASLRGTGAPYGYTF.

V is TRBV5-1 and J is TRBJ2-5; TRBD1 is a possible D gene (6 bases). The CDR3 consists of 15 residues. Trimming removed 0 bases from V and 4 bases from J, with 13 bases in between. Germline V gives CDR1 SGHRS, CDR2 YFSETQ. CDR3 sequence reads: CASSLEQGLRETQYF. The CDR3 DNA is TGCGCCAGCAGCTTGGAACAGGGCCTGAGAGAGACCCAGTACTTC.

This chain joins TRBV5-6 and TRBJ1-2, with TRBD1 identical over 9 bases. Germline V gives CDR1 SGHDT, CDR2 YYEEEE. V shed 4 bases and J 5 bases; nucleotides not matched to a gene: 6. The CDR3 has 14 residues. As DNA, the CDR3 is TGTGCCAGCAGCCTGTTGGGACAGGGTTATGGCTACACCTTC. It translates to CASSLLGQGYGYTF.

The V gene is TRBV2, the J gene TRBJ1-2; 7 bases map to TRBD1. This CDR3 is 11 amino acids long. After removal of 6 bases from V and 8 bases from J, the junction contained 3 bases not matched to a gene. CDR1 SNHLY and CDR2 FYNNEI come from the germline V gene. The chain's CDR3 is CASRTGNGYTF. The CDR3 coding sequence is TGTGCCAGCAGGACAGGGAACGGCTACACCTTC.

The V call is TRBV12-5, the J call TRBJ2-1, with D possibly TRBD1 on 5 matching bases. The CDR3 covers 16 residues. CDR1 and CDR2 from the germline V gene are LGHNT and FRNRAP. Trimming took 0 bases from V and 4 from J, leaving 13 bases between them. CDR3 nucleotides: TGTGCTAGTGGTTTGGTAATAAGGGGTTTGTACAATGAGCAGTTCTTC. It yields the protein CASGLVIRGLYNEQFF.

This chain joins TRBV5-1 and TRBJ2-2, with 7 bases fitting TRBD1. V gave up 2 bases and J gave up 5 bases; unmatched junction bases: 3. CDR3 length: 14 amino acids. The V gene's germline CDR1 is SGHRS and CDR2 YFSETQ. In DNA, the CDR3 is TGCGCCAGCAGCTTCCCAGGGGGAACCGGGGAGCTGTTTTTT. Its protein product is CASSFPGGTGELFF.

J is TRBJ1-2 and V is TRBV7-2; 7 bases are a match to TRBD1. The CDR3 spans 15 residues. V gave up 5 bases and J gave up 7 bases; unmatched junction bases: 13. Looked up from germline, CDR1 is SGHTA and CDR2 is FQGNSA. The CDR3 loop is CASSPRQGDRGGYTF. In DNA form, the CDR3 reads TGTGCCAGCAGCCCTCGACAGGGTGATCGGGGTGGCTACACCTTC.

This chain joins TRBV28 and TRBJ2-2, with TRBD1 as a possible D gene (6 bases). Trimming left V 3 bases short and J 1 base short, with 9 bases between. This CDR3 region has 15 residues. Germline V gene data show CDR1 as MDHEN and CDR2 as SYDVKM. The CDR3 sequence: CASSLMTGNTGELFF. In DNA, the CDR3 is TGTGCCAGCAGTTTGATGACAGGGAACACCGGGGAGCTGTTTTTT.

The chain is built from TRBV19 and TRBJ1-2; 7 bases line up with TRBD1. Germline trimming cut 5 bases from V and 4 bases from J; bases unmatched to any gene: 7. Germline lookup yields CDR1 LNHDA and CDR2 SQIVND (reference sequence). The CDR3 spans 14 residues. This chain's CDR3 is CASSGGQFSYGYTF. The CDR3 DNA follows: TGTGCCAGTAGTGGGGGACAGTTTTCCTATGGCTACACCTTC.

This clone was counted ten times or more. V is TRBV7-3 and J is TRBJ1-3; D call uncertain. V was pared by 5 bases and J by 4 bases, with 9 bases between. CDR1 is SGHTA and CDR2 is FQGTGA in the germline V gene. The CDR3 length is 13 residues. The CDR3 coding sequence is TGTGCCAGCAGCCCCTTACCGGGAAACACCATATATTTT. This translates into CASSPLPGNTIYF.

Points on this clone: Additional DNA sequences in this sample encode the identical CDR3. CDR3 DNA sequence: TGTGCCTGGACATTGGATAGCAATCAGCCCCAGCATTTT. This translates into CAWTLDSNQPQHF. V usage is TRBV30 and J usage is TRBJ1-5; unclear D gene. The CDR3 is 13 residues long. The V gene's germline CDR1 is GTSNPN and CDR2 SVGIG (reference sequence). With 4 bases removed from V and 0 bases from J, the gap between germline ends came to 7 bases.

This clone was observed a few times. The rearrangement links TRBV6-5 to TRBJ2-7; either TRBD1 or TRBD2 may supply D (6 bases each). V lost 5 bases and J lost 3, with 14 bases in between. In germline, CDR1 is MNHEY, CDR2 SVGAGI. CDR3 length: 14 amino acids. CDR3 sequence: CASSLWGAVYEQYV. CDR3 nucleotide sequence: TGTGCCAGCAGTCTATGGGGGGCGGTCTACGAGCAGTACGTC.

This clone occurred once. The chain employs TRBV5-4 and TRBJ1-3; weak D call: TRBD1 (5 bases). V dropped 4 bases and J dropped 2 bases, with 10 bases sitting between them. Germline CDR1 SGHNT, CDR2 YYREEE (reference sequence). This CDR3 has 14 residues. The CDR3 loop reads CASSPQGAGNTIYF. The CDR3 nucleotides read TGTGCCAGCAGCCCCCAGGGCGCTGGAAACACCATATATTTT.

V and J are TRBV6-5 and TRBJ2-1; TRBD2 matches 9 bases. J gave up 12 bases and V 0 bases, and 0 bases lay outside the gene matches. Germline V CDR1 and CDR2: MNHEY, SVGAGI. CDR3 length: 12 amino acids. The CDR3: CASSYSAGGQFF. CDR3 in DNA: TGTGCCAGCAGTTACTCAGCGGGGGGGCAGTTCTTC.

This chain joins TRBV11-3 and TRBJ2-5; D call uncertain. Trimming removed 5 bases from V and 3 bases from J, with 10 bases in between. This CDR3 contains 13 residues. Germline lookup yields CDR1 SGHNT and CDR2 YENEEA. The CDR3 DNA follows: TGTGCCAGCAGCCCCCGGGCGGAAGAGACCCAGTACTTC. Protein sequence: CASSPRAEETQYF.

CDR3 protein: CASSSNTEAFF. The CDR3 DNA reads as TGTGCCAGCAGTTCGAACACTGAAGCTTTCTTT. The chain couples TRBV28 to TRBJ1-1, with D unresolved. Germline V CDR1 and CDR2: MDHEN, SYDVKM. The CDR3 contains 11 residues. Trimming pared 4 bases from V and 1 base from J, leaving 1 base between.

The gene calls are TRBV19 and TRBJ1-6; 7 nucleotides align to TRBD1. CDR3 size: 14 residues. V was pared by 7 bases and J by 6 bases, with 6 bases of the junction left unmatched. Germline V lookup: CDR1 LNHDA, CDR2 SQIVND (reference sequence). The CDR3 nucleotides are TGTGCCAGTACACAGGGACAGATTAATTCACCCCTCCACTTT. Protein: CASTQGQINSPLHF.

CDR3 sequence: CASSSNRVSEQYF. As DNA, the CDR3 is TGTGCCAGCAGCTCGAACAGGGTCTCCGAGCAGTACTTC. The chain carries TRBV5-5 and TRBJ2-7, with D maybe TRBD1 (6 bases). The CDR3 is made up of 13 amino acids. V lost 3 bases and J lost 6, with 13 bases in between. The germline V gene encodes CDR1 SGHKS and CDR2 YYEKEE (reference sequence).

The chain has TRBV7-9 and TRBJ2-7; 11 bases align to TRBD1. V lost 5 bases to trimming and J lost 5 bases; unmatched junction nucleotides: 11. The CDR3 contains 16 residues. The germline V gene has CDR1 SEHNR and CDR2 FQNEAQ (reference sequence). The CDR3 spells CASSPIQGQGVHEQYF. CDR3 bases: TGTGCCAGCAGCCCCATCCAGGGACAGGGGGTCCACGAGCAGTACTTC.

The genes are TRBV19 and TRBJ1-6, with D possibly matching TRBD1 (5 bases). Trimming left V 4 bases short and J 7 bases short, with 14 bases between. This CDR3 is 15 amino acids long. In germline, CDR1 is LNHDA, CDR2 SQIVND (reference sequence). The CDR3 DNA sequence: TGTGCCAGTAGTAGGGGGAACAGGATGAATTCACCCCTCCACTTT. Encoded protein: CASSRGNRMNSPLHF. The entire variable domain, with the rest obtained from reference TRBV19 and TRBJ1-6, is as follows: DGGITQSPKYLFRKEGQNVTLSCEQNLNHDAMYWYRQDPGQGLRLIYYSQIVNDFQKGDIAEGYSVSREKKESFPLTVTSAQKNPTAFYLCASSRGNRMNSPLHFGNGTRLTVT.

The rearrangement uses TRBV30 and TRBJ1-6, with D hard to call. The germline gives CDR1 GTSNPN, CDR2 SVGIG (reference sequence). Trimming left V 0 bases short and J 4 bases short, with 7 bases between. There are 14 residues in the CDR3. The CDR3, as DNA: TGTGCCTGGAGTGTAAACCGGTATAATTCACCCCTCCACTTT. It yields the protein CAWSVNRYNSPLHF.

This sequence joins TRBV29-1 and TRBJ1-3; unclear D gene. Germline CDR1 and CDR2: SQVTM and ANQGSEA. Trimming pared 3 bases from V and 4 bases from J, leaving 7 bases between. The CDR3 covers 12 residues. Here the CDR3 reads CSVEEPGNTIYF. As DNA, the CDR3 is TGCAGCGTTGAGGAACCCGGAAACACCATATATTTT.

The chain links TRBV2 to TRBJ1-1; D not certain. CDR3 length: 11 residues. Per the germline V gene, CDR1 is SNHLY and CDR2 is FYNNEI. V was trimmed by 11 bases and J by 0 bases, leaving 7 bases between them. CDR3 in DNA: TGTGCCGGTAGGGTGAACACTGAAGCTTTCTTT. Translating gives CAGRVNTEAFF.

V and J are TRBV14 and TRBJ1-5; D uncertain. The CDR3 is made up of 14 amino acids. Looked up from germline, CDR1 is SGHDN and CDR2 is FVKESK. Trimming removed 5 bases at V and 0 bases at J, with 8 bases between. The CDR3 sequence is CASSTQYSNQPQHF. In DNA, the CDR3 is TGTGCCAGCAGCACCCAGTATAGCAATCAGCCCCAGCATTTT.